This T cell receptor (beta chain) was profiled in a study of shared clonotypes between healthy human individuals. Study-wide findings and caveats: Investigators collected only blood, and repertoires in tissues likely differ. Memory subsets had estimated richness that was generally smaller than that of naive subsets. Rarefaction exposed incomplete sorted-subset sequencing despite large depth.

As to this clone: Antigen: not known.

Repertoires were generated with immunoSEQ multiplex PCR, while TCRdb's copy carries only in-frame clones and drops some. The sample comprises about 2 million clones, roughly 96% of which are singletons, and 0.13% rests with the top ten. The receptor comes from a man between 18 and 29 years old in good health. The sequenced sample was naive CD4+ T cells sorted from blood. Subset reported: CD45RA+ positively selected.

In DNA form, the CDR3 reads TGTGCCATCACTGGAGGGTGGCGAGAGACCCAGTACTTC. This sequence encodes CAITGGWRETQYF. This chain joins TRBV10-3 and TRBJ2-5; tentatively, D is TRBD2 (6 bases). CDR1 is ENHRY and CDR2 is SYGVKD in the germline V gene. The V gene lost 7 bases and the J gene lost 4 bases, with 13 bases spanning the gap. This CDR3 is 13 amino acids long.